This TCR beta chain was found in a study of T-cell reconstitution after alpha-beta-depleted transplantation in children. Germline CDR1 and CDR2: SGHAT and FQNNGV. V lost 5 bases to trimming and J lost 7 bases, with 19 bases between them. The CDR3 extends over 15 amino acids. Unique molecular identifiers were incorporated into the prepared TCRbeta library. MiXCR was run by TCRdb on the PCR reads, yielding one entry per CDR3 protein. The table has 350,000 to 450,000 distinct CDR3 sequences, roughly 22% seen once; the top ten hold around 4%. The gene calls are TRBV11-2 and TRBJ2-3; D remains unclear. The TCR originated in a human donor who donated a stem cell graft to a child with acute myeloid leukemia. Sample: PBMCs from the stem cell graft donor, taken from the stem cell graft. In DNA form, the CDR3 reads TGTGCCAGCAGCAATAGACTGGATCCGATCCATACGCAGTATTTT. It is translated as CASSNRLDPIHTQYF.